This T cell receptor (beta chain) was obtained from a study of metastatic and nonmetastatic thyroid tumors. Study in general: Repertoire comparison spanned blood and tumor or nodule tissue of malignant and benign thyroid patients. Points from the study as a whole: Reports indicated that malignant thyroid tumors showed significantly higher TCR beta diversity than benign nodules did, in blood and tumor.

Treatment of any kind had been given to no patient before thyroid surgery. TCRdb reprocessed the PCR reads using MiXCR. The sample shows about 6,700 clones, roughly 29% of them seen only once. In its sample, this clone ranks as medium-sized. The antigen remains undetermined. This CDR3 is 13 amino acids long. V was clipped by 4 bases and J by 7 bases, with 13 bases between them. CDR1 is LGHDT, CDR2 YNNKEL, per germline (reference sequence). V gene TRBV3-1 combines with J gene TRBJ2-5; D might be TRBD1 or TRBD2, each matching 5 bases. This receptor was obtained from a female donor with papillary thyroid cancer or a benign thyroid nodule (not recorded which). Some clones in this sample may be carry-over from other donors' samples. The sample consisted of adjacent normal tissue. The CDR3 region is CASSPGTLGTQYF. The CDR3 bases are TGTGCCAGCAGCCCAGGGACGTTAGGGACCCAGTACTTC.